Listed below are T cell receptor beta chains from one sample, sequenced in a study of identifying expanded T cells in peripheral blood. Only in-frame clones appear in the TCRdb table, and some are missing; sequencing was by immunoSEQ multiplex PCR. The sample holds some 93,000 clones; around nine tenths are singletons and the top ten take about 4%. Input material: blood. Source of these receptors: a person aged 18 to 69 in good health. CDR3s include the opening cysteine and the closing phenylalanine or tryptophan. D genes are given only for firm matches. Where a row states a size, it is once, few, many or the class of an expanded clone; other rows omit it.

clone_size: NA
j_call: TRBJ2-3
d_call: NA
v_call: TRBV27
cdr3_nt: TGTGCCAGCAGTGCGACTGTCTCCGGCACAGATACGCAGTATTTT
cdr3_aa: CASSATVSGTDTQYF

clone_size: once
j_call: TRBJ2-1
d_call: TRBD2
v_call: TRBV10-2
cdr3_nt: TGCGCCAGCAGTGGACTAGCGGGGGATTACTACAATGAGCAGTTCTTC
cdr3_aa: CASSGLAGDYYNEQFF

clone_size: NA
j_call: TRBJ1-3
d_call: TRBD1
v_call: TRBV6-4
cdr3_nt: TGTGCCAGCAGTGAGGGGACAGACTCTGGAAACACCATATATTTT
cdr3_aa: CASSEGTDSGNTIYF

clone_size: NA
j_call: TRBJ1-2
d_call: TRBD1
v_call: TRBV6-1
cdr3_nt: TGTGCCAGCACCAGGACAGGGCCGGGCTATGGCTACACCTTC
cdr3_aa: CASTRTGPGYGYTF

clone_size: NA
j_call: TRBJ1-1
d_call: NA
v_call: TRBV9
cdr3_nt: TGTGCCAGCAGCGTAGCAGGGATGAACACTGAAGCTTTCTTT
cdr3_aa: CASSVAGMNTEAFF

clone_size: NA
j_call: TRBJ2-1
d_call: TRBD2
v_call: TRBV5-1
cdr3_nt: TGCGCCAGCAGCACCTCTAGCGGAGCTTACAATGAGCAGTTCTTC
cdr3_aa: CASSTSSGAYNEQFF

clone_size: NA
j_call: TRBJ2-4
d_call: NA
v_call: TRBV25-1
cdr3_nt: TGTGCCAGCAGCCCGACAGGTCTAGCCAAAAACATTCAGTACTTC
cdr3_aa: CASSPTGLAKNIQYF

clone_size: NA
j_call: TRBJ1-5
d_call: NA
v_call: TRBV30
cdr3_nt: TGTGCCTGGAGTGTACGGGGGGAACAGCCCCAGCATTTT
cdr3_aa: CAWSVRGEQPQHF

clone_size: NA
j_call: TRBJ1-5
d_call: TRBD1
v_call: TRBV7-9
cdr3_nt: TGTGCCAGCAGTTACCCGGGACAGGGTCAGCCCCAGCATTTT
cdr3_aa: CASSYPGQGQPQHF

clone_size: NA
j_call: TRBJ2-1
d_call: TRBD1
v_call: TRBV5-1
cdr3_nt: TGCGCCAGCACCGCGACAGGGTTGGACAATGAGCAGTTCTTC
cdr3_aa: CASTATGLDNEQFF

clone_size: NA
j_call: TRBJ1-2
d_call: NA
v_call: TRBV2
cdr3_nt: TGTGGGGGGACGGGACGCTATGGCTACACCTTC
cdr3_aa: CGGTGRYGYTF

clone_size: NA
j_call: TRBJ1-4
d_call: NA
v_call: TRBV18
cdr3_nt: TGTGCCAGCTCACCAGGACCGGGTGAAAAACTGTTTTTT
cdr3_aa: CASSPGPGEKLFF

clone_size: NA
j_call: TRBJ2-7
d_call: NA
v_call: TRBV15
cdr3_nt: TGTGCCACCAGCAGCACTTTAGGGATCGGAGAGCAGTACTTC
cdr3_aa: CATSSTLGIGEQYF

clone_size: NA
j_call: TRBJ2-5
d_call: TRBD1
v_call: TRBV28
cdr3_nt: TGTGCCAGCAACGAATCTGGACAGGGAGGCCAAGAGACCCAGTACTTC
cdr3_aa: CASNESGQGGQETQYF

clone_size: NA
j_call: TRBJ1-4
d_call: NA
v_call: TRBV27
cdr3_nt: TGTGCCAGCCCCCAAGGGGCGGTTATCGGTGAAAAACTGTTTTTT
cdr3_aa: CASPQGAVIGEKLFF

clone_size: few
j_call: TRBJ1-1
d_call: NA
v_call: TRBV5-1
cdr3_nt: TGCGCCAGCAGCAAACGGAGCGGTGAAGCTTTCTTT
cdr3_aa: CASSKRSGEAFF

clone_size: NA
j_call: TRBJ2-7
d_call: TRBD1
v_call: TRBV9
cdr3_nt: TGTGCCAGCAGCGTTACCTCCGGGACAGGGATACACGAGCAGTACTTC
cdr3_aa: CASSVTSGTGIHEQYF

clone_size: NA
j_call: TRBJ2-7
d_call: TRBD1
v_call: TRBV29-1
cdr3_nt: TGCAGCGTTGGGGGACAGGGGAGTTACGAGCAGTACTTC
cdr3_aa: CSVGGQGSYEQYF

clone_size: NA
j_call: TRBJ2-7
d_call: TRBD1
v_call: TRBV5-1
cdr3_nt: TGCGCCAGCAGCTTGTCCCCGGGACAGGGTTCCTACGAGCAGTACTTC
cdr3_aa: CASSLSPGQGSYEQYF

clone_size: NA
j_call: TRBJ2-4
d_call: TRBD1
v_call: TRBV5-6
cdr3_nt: TGTGCCAGCAGCTCGACAGGGGTCAAAAACATTCAGTACTTC
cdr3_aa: CASSSTGVKNIQYF

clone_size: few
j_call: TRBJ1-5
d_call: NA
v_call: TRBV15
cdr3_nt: TGTGCCACCAGCAGAGCGGATCAGCCCCAGCATTTT
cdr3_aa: CATSRADQPQHF

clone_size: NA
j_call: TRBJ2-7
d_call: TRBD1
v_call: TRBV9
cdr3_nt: TGTGCCAGCAGCCCCCAAAGGGGGCTAGCTGGGGTCTACGAGCAGTACTTC
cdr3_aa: CASSPQRGLAGVYEQYF

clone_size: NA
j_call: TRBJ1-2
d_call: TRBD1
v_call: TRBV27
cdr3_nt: TGTGCCAGCAGTTTACGGACAGGGTGGGGCTACACCTTC
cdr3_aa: CASSLRTGWGYTF

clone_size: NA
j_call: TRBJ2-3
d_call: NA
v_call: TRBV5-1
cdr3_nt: TGCGCCAGCAGCTTGAGGCAGGGGATTAGCACAGATACGCAGTATTTT
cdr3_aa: CASSLRQGISTDTQYF

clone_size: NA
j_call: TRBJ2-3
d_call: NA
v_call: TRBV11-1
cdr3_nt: TGTGCCAGCAGCCCCGGGTGGACAGATACGCAGTATTTT
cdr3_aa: CASSPGWTDTQYF

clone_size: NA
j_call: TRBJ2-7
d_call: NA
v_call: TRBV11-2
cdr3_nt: TGTGCCAGCAGCCCGTATACTTACGAGCAGTACTTC
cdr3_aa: CASSPYTYEQYF

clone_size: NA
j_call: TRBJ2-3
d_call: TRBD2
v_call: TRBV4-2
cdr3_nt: TGTGCCAGCAGCCAGGGAGTGGGACTAGCGGGTTCAGATACGCAGTATTTT
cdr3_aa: CASSQGVGLAGSDTQYF

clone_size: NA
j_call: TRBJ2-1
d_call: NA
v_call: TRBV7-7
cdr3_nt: TGTGCCAGCAGCTTGGAGGTCGGCAATGAGCAGTTCTTC
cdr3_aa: CASSLEVGNEQFF

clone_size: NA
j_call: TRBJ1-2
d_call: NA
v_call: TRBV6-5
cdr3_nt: TGTGCCAGCAGAGACTTGCGGGGGGCAAAGGGCTACACCTTC
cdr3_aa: CASRDLRGAKGYTF